The 26 T cell receptor beta chains below all came from one sample that was sequenced in a study of T cell responses to AZD1222 COVID-19 vaccine. The assay was immunoSEQ multiplex PCR, and TCRdb's table has in-frame clones only and misses some. The table lists 150,000 to 200,000 clones, about 90% of them singletons. Specimen: peripheral blood, collected 28 days after the second AZD1222 dose. The source of these receptors is an adult who received the AZD1222 COVID-19 vaccine.

The CDR3 region is CASSPPESRGGEQFF. In nucleotides, the CDR3 is TGTGCCAGCTCACCGCCGGAGTCGCGCGGCGGGGAGCAGTTCTTC. The chain carries TRBV18 and TRBJ2-1; D may be TRBD2 (5 bases). Germline V CDR1 and CDR2: KGHSH, LQKENI. The CDR3 extends over 15 amino acids. V dropped 3 bases and J dropped 10 bases, with 19 bases sitting between them.

The rearrangement uses TRBV19 and TRBJ1-1; 8 bases fit TRBD1. Germline assignment: CDR1 LNHDA and CDR2 SQIVND (reference sequence). The CDR3 totals 15 residues. With 5 bases clipped from V and 1 base from J, the junction kept 6 bases outside the gene matches. For the CDR3, the DNA is TGTGCCAGTAGTGGGGACAGGATTCCGAACACTGAAGCTTTCTTT. This gives the protein CASSGDRIPNTEAFF. Looking up the rest from reference TRBV19 and TRBJ1-1 gives the full variable domain: DGGITQSPKYLFRKEGQNVTLSCEQNLNHDAMYWYRQDPGQGLRLIYYSQIVNDFQKGDIAEGYSVSREKKESFPLTVTSAQKNPTAFYLCASSGDRIPNTEAFFGQGTRLTVV.

The CDR3 is CASGSGTGGLYGYTF. CDR3 nucleotides: TGTGCCAGCGGGTCCGGGACAGGGGGTCTATATGGCTACACCTTC. The chain is built from TRBV6-5 and TRBJ1-2; 11 nucleotides align to TRBD1. This CDR3 is 15 amino acids long. After removal of 8 bases from V and 5 bases from J, the junction contained 10 bases not matched to a gene. CDR1 is MNHEY and CDR2 is SVGAGI in the germline V gene.

This rearrangement joins TRBV12-3 or TRBV12-4 to TRBJ2-2, with no clear D. V gave up 7 bases and J gave up 4 bases, with 7 bases separating them. CDR3 length: 12 residues. CDR3 residues: CASNQATGELFF. The CDR3 region has the DNA TGTGCCAGCAACCAGGCCACCGGGGAGCTGTTTTTT.

This rearrangement joins TRBV29-1 to TRBJ1-2; tentative D call: TRBD1 (5 bases). This CDR3 has 14 residues. Germline CDR1 and CDR2: SQVTM and ANQGSEA. V was pared by 3 bases and J by 4 bases, with 15 bases between. The CDR3 DNA follows: TGCAGCGTTGATTCCGGACATGGCGTCTATGGCTACACCTTC. It codes for CSVDSGHGVYGYTF. Filled out from reference TRBV29-1 and TRBJ1-2, the complete variable domain reads SAVISQKPSRDICQRGTSLTIQCQVDSQVTMMFWYRQQPGQSLTLIATANQGSEATYESGFVIDKFPISRPNLTFSTLTVSNMSPEDSSIYLCSVDSGHGVYGYTFGSGTRLTVV.

This clone has a single count. This rearrangement joins TRBV19 to TRBJ2-2; D call uncertain. CDR3 length: 18 residues. Trimming removed 5 bases at V and 3 bases at J, with 22 bases between. Germline V CDR1 and CDR2: LNHDA, SQIVND (reference sequence). The CDR3: CASSLQIRVAGDTGELFF. The CDR3 DNA reads as TGTGCCAGTAGTTTGCAAATTCGGGTCGCCGGTGACACCGGGGAGCTGTTTTTT.

The chain employs TRBV6-5 and TRBJ1-5; TRBD1 aligns across 8 bases. The CDR3 contains 15 residues. Unmatched junction bases numbered 5, after V lost 6 bases and J lost 1 base. CDR1 is MNHEY, CDR2 SVGAGI, per germline. The CDR3 loop reads CASSRYRGSNQPQHF. Here the CDR3 DNA reads TGTGCCAGCAGCCGTTACAGGGGGAGCAATCAGCCCCAGCATTTT.

Here the CDR3 reads CASSTRRSNQPQHF. For the CDR3, the DNA is TGTGCCAGCAGCACCCGGCGGAGCAATCAGCCCCAGCATTTT. The chain carries TRBV7-8 and TRBJ1-5; D ambiguous. Trimming took 5 bases from V and 1 from J, leaving 9 bases between them. The germline V gene encodes CDR1 SGHVS and CDR2 FQNEAQ. The CDR3 length is 14 residues. The complete variable domain, with remaining parts taken from reference TRBV7-8 and TRBJ1-5, reads GAGVSQSPRYKVAKRGQDVALRCDPISGHVSLFWYQQALGQGPEFLTYFQNEAQLDKSGLPSDRFFAERPEGSVSTLKIQRTQQEDSAVYLCASSTRRSNQPQHFGDGTRLSIL.

With respect to this clone: In the same sample, other DNA sequences code for this CDR3. The genes are TRBV6-5 and TRBJ1-2; no clear D gene. Trimming removed 2 bases at V and 4 bases at J, with 11 bases between. This CDR3 is 14 amino acids long. In germline, CDR1 is MNHEY, CDR2 SVGAGI. The CDR3 region is CASSYRSIGYGYTF. CDR3 in DNA: TGTGCCAGCAGTTACCGGAGTATCGGCTATGGCTACACCTTC.

The chain joins TRBV7-2 to TRBJ1-5; D gene ambiguous. The CDR3 sequence is 14 residues long. V lost 1 base and J lost 7, with 11 bases in between. Germline V CDR1 and CDR2: SGHTA, FQGNSA. This chain's CDR3 is CASSLVAGEQPQHF. The CDR3 DNA sequence: TGTGCCAGCAGCTTAGTAGCCGGTGAGCAGCCCCAGCATTTT. Full variable domain (rest looked up from reference TRBV7-2 and TRBJ1-5): GAGVSQSPSNKVTEKGKDVELRCDPISGHTALYWYRQSLGQGLEFLIYFQGNSAPDKSGLPSDRFSAERTGGSVSTLTIQRTQQEDSAVYLCASSLVAGEQPQHFGDGTRLSIL.

The J gene is TRBJ2-2, the V gene TRBV6-5; D may be TRBD2 (6 bases). CDR3 length equals 15 residues. V was pared by 7 bases and J by 6 bases, with 18 bases between. Germline lookup yields CDR1 MNHEY and CDR2 SVGAGI. CDR3 region: CASKWRRGEAGELFF. CDR3 in DNA: TGTGCCAGCAAGTGGAGGCGCGGGGAGGCCGGGGAGCTGTTTTTT.

The V and J genes are TRBV20-1 and TRBJ1-2, with a possible D match to TRBD1 (5 bases). The ends were cut back, 6 bases at V and 5 bases at J, with 13 bases in the middle. Germline assignment: CDR1 DFQATT and CDR2 SNEGSKA (reference sequence). CDR3 length: 12 residues. The CDR3 DNA reads TGCAGTGCCAGTGAACAGGTTTATGGCTACACCTTC. Translating gives CSASEQVYGYTF.

The table lists this clone with a count of one. J is TRBJ2-3 and V is TRBV5-1, with D maybe TRBD2 (6 bases). Germline CDR1 reads SGHRS; CDR2 reads YFSETQ. Trimming removed 4 bases from V and 5 bases from J, with 11 bases in between. The CDR3 runs 13 residues. The CDR3 here is CASSRGTQDTQYF. Written as DNA, the CDR3 is TGCGCCAGCAGCCGGGGGACCCAAGATACGCAGTATTTT.

The genes are TRBV5-6 and TRBJ2-7, with D unclear. The germline V and J ends were trimmed by 0 bases and 0 bases, with 7 bases remaining between them. From germline, CDR1 is SGHDT and CDR2 YYEEEE. The CDR3 loop spans 14 amino acids. The CDR3 loop is CASSLGVSSYEQYF. Written as DNA, the CDR3 is TGTGCCAGCAGCTTGGGGGTTTCCTCCTACGAGCAGTACTTC.

The rearrangement joins TRBV24-1 to TRBJ2-1; D might be TRBD2 (5 bases). This CDR3 has 14 residues. The germline V gene has CDR1 KGHDR and CDR2 SFDVKD. V was trimmed by 2 bases and J by 8 bases, leaving 12 bases between them. CDR3 coding DNA: TGTGCCACCAGTGATTCGGGGAAAACGGATGAGCAGTTCTTC. It encodes CATSDSGKTDEQFF.

The chain employs TRBV6-6 and TRBJ1-5; D is unclear. CDR3 length equals 13 residues. With 6 bases removed from V and 4 bases from J, the gap between germline ends came to 10 bases. Germline CDR1 is MNHNY and CDR2 is SVGAGI (reference sequence). In DNA, the CDR3 is TGTGCCAGCAGCAGCACAGAAAATCAGCCCCAGCATTTT. Amino acids: CASSSTENQPQHF.

V gene TRBV6-1 combines with J gene TRBJ1-2; TRBD1 matches 7 bases. The trim removed 1 base at V and 4 bases at J, leaving 6 bases unmatched. The CDR3 has 15 residues. Germline V lookup: CDR1 MNHNS, CDR2 SASEGT. CDR3 in amino acids: CASSEEEGGVYGYTF. CDR3 nucleotides: TGTGCCAGCAGTGAAGAGGAAGGGGGCGTCTATGGCTACACCTTC.

The V and J genes are TRBV5-1 and TRBJ1-1, with 8 bases matching TRBD1. The CDR3 runs 13 residues. V lost 4 bases and J lost 7; bases outside the gene matches: 6. Germline loops: CDR1 SGHRS, CDR2 YFSETQ. As DNA, the CDR3 is TGCGCCAGCAGCGTACAAACAGGGGGTGAAGCTTTCTTT. Translating gives CASSVQTGGEAFF.

The chain employs TRBV6-1 and TRBJ1-5; possible D gene TRBD1, 5 bases. Between the trimmed V and J ends, which lost 2 bases and 6 bases, there was a span of 14 bases. This CDR3 has 15 residues. The germline CDR1 and CDR2 sequences are MNHNS and SASEGT. The CDR3 DNA is TGTGCCAGCAGTGAAACCGGGGCAGGGCGTCAGCCCCAGCATTTT. Translation: CASSETGAGRQPQHF.

This chain links TRBV10-1 with TRBJ1-5, with TRBD1 as a possible D gene (5 bases). CDR1 and CDR2 (germline): WNHNN, SYGVQD (reference sequence). This CDR3 comprises 16 residues. Between the trimmed V and J ends, which lost 6 bases and 1 base, there was a span of 16 bases. The CDR3 bases are TGCGCCAGCAGCGTACAATACGGGGGGAGCAATCAGCCCCAGCATTTT. Amino acid sequence: CASSVQYGGSNQPQHF.

CDR3 sequence reads: CASSYPTGRTQYF. The CDR3 nucleotides read TGTGCCAGCAGTTACCCAACAGGGCGGACGCAGTATTTT. The chain employs TRBV6-5 and TRBJ2-3; a weak D match, TRBD1 (6 bases). Germline V gives CDR1 MNHEY, CDR2 SVGAGI. The CDR3 loop spans 13 amino acids. V was shortened by 2 bases and J by 9 bases, with 12 bases between the two germline ends.

This clone was detected once. For the CDR3, the DNA is TGTGCCAGCAGTTTACGCCCATGGGCACCCCTCCACTTT. This encodes CASSLRPWAPLHF. V usage is TRBV27 and J usage is TRBJ1-6; no clear D gene. Germline V gene lookup returns CDR1 MNHEY and CDR2 SMNVEV (reference sequence). There are 13 residues in the CDR3. Trimming cost V 2 bases and J 11 bases, with 10 bases left between them.

The chain employs TRBV15 and TRBJ1-2; D unresolved. The CDR3 spans 13 residues. The V end was cut by 7 bases, the J end by 3 bases, with 12 bases between. Looked up from germline, CDR1 is LNHNV and CDR2 is YYDKDF (reference sequence). The CDR3 coding sequence is TGTGCCACCACCCTAACACCGGACTATGGCTACACCTTC. It is translated as CATTLTPDYGYTF.

The chain carries TRBV2 and TRBJ1-5, with TRBD1 identical over 8 bases. Germline V CDR1 and CDR2: SNHLY, FYNNEI. V lost 8 bases, J lost 5 bases, and 14 bases stayed unmatched. The CDR3 runs to 16 residues. The DNA of the CDR3 is TGTGCCAGCGGGAGTGCAGCAGGGGGCCCCTATCAGCCCCAGCATTTT. Its translation is CASGSAAGGPYQPQHF.

This chain uses TRBV2 with TRBJ1-2; 8 bases are a match to TRBD1. V lost 7 bases to trimming and J lost 5 bases; unmatched junction nucleotides: 12. CDR3 length: 15 amino acids. CDR1 is SNHLY and CDR2 is FYNNEI in the germline V gene. CDR3 amino acids: CASTPGQAVEYGYTF. CDR3 sequence (DNA): TGTGCCAGCACGCCGGGACAGGCCGTCGAATATGGCTACACCTTC.

This chain links TRBV5-1 with TRBJ1-1; D not certain. V was trimmed by 1 base and J by 1 base, leaving 5 bases between them. The CDR3 sequence is 13 residues long. The germline V gene encodes CDR1 SGHRS and CDR2 YFSETQ. Written as DNA, the CDR3 is TGCGCCAGCAGCTTGACCAGGAACACTGAAGCTTTCTTT. Encoded protein: CASSLTRNTEAFF.